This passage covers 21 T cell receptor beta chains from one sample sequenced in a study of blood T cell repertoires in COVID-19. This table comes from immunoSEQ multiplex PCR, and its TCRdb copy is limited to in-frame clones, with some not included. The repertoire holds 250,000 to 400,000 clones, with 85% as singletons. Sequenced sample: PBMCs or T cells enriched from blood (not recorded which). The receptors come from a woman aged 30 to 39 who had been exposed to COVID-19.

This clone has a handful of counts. The CDR3 reads CASRPTGTGGYGYTF. Written as DNA, the CDR3 is TGTGCCAGCAGACCTACCGGGACAGGGGGATATGGCTACACCTTC. The chain joins TRBV13 to TRBJ1-2, with 11 bases identical to TRBD1. V lost 6 bases to trimming and J lost 5 bases; unmatched junction nucleotides: 8. The length of the CDR3 is 15 residues. Germline CDR1 is PRHDT and CDR2 is FYEKMQ (reference sequence).

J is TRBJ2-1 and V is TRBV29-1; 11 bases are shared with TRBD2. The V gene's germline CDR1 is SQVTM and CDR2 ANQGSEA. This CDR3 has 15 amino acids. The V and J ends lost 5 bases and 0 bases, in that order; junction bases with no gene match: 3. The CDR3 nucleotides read TGCAGCGTTCTAGCGGGAGGTAGCTCCTACAATGAGCAGTTCTTC. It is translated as CSVLAGGSSYNEQFF.

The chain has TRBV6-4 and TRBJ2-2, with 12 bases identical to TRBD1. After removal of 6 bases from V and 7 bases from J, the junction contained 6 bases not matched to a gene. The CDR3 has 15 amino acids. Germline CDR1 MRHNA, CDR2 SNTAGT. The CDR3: CASSVGTGGVGELFF. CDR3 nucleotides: TGTGCCAGCAGCGTAGGGACAGGGGGCGTCGGGGAGCTGTTTTTT.

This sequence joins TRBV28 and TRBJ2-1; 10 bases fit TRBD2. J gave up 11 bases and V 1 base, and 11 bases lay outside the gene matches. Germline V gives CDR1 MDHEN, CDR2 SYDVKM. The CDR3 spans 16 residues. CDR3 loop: CASSLLLTSGATKQFF. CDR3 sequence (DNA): TGTGCCAGCAGTTTATTGCTTACTAGCGGGGCAACCAAGCAGTTCTTC.

The CDR3 bases are TGTGCCAGTAGTATGACTAGCGGGAAATACGAGCAGTACTTC. Amino acids: CASSMTSGKYEQYF. The genes are TRBV19 and TRBJ2-7; 11 nucleotides agree with TRBD2. This CDR3 contains 14 residues. Trimming cost V 3 bases and J 4 bases; bases outside gene matches: 2. From germline, CDR1 is LNHDA and CDR2 SQIVND (reference sequence).

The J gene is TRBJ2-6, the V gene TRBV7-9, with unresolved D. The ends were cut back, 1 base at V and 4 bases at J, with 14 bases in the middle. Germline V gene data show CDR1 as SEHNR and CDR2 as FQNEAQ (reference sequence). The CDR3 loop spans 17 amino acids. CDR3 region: CASSLDARNSGANVLTF. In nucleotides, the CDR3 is TGTGCCAGCAGCTTAGATGCTAGAAACTCGGGGGCCAACGTCCTGACTTTC.

This CDR3 is CASSPGTEANYGYTF. The CDR3 nucleotides are TGTGCCAGTAGCCCTGGTACAGAAGCTAACTATGGCTACACCTTC. The chain is built from TRBV19 and TRBJ1-2, with D unclear. With 6 bases removed from V and 0 bases from J, the gap between germline ends came to 14 bases. Germline lookup yields CDR1 LNHDA and CDR2 SQIVND (reference sequence). The CDR3 loop spans 15 amino acids.

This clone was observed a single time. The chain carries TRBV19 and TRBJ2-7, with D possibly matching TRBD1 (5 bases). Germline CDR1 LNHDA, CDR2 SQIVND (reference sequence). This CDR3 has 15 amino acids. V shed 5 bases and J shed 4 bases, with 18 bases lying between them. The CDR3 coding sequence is TGTGCCAGTAGTCTATCTCAGCAGGGCGGTTACGAGCAGTACTTC. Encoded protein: CASSLSQQGGYEQYF.

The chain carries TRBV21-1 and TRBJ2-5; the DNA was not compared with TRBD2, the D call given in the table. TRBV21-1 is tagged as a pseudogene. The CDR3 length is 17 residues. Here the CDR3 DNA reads TGTGCCAGCAGCAAAGATTGGCTAGCGTTAAAGGAAGAGACCCAGTACTTC. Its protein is CASSKDWLALKEETQYF.

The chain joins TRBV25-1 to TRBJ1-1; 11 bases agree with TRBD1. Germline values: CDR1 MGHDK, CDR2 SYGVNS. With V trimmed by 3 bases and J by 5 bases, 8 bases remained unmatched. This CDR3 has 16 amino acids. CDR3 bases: TGTGCCAGCAGTGAGATCGGGGACAGGGGGGAAACTGAAGCTTTCTTT. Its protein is CASSEIGDRGETEAFF.

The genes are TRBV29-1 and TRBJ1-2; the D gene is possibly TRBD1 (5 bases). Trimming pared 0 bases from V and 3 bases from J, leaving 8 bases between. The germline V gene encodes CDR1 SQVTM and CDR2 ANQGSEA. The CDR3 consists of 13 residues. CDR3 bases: TGCAGCGTTGAAGAGGGGCAGGACTATGGCTACACCTTC. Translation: CSVEEGQDYGYTF. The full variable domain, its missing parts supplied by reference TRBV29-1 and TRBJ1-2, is SAVISQKPSRDICQRGTSLTIQCQVDSQVTMMFWYRQQPGQSLTLIATANQGSEATYESGFVIDKFPISRPNLTFSTLTVSNMSPEDSSIYLCSVEEGQDYGYTFGSGTRLTVV.

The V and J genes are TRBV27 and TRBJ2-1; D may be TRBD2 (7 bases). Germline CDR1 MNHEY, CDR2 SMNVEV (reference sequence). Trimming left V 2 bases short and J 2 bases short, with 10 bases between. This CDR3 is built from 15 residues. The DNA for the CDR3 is TGTGCCAGCAGTTTAAGGGGGGGCCCCTACAATGAGCAGTTCTTC. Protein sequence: CASSLRGGPYNEQFF.

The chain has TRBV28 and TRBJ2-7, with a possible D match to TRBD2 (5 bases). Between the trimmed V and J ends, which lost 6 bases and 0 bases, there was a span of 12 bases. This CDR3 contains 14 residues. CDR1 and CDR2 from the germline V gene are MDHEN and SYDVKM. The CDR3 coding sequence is TGTGCCAGCAGCCTTCTGAGGGCCTCCTACGAGCAGTACTTC. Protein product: CASSLLRASYEQYF.

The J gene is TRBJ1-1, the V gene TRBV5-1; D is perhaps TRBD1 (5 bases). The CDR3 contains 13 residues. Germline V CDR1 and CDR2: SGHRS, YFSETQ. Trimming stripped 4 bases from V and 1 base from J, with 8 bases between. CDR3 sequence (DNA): TGCGCCAGCAGCCCAGGACAGAACACTGAAGCTTTCTTT. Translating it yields CASSPGQNTEAFF.

Written as DNA, the CDR3 is TGTGCTTCGGGGGCAACTAATGAAAAACTGTTTTTT. Translation gives CASGATNEKLFF. This sequence joins TRBV19 and TRBJ1-4, with a tentative D call TRBD1 (5 bases). Per germline, CDR1 LNHDA and CDR2 SQIVND (reference sequence). The CDR3 contains 12 residues.

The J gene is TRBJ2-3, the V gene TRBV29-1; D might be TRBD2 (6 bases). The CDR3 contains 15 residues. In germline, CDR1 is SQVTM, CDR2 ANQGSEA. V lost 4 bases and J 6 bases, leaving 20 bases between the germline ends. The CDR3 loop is CSVGSVSTRGDTQYF. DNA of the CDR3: TGCAGCGTTGGGTCGGTATCAACCCGGGGGGATACGCAGTATTTT.

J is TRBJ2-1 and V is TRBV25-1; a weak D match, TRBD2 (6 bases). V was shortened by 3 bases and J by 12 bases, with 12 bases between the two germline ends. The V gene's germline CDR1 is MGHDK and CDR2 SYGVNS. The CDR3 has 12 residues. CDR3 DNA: TGTGCCAGCAGTGAGAGTTGGAGGGGGCAGTTCTTC. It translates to CASSESWRGQFF.

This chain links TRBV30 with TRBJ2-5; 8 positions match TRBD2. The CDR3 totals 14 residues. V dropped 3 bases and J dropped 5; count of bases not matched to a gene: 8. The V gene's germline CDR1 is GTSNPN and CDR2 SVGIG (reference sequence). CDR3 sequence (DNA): TGTGCCTGGAGCGGGGGGGCCAGGGGTGAGACCCAGTACTTC. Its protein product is CAWSGGARGETQYF.

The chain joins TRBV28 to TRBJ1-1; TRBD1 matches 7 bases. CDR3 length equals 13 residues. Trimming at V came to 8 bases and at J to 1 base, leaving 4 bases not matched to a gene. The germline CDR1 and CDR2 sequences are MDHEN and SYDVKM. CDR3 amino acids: CASQGGANTEAFF. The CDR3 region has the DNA TGTGCCAGCCAAGGGGGCGCGAACACTGAAGCTTTCTTT.

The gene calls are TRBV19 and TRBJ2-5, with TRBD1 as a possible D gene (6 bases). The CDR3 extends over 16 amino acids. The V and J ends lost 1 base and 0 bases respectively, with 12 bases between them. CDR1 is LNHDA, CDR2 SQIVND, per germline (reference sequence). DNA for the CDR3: TGTGCCAGTAGTATAGGGGACAAGAAGTACCAAGAGACCCAGTACTTC. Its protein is CASSIGDKKYQETQYF.

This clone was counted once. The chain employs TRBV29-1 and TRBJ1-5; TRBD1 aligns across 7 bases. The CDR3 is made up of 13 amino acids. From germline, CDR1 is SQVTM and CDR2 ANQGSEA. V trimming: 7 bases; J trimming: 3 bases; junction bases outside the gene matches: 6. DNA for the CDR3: TGCAGCGCCACGACAGGGATCAATCAGCCCCAGCATTTT. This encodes CSATTGINQPQHF.